This TCR beta chain was sequenced in a study of T-cell memory formation after mild COVID-19. Study-level background: Most TCR clusters belonged to a single donor.

Notes on the study in general: Pre-infection memory harbored some responding clones, suggesting cross-reactive memory joined.

The CDR3 has 15 residues. J was trimmed by 4 bases and V by 5 bases; bases with no gene match: 5. CDR1 MNHNY and CDR2 SVGAGI come from the germline V gene (reference sequence). 5'RACE primed at constant segments yielded TCR alpha and TCR beta cDNA libraries bearing sample barcodes and UMIs. TCRdb re-derived calls from the 5' RACE reads in MiXCR, one entry per CDR3 protein. The table lists 180,000 or so distinct CDR3 sequences, around a tenth of them singletons. Of note for this clonotype: Its target is not known.

What was sequenced was PBMCs or a T cell subset sorted from them (not recorded which). This sequence joins TRBV6-6 and TRBJ1-5; TRBD1 agrees at 10 bases. The source is a man between 18 and 35 years old who had mild COVID-19 (a few samples of this study predate the infection). Cell type and time point are not known. The CDR3 nucleotides are TGTGCCAGCAGTGATCGGACAGGGGGGAATCAGCCCCAGCATTTT. Amino acid sequence: CASSDRTGGNQPQHF.